These 25 T cell receptor beta chains were sequenced from one sample in a study of CD8+ T cells in alopecia areata. The sequencing template was cDNA reverse transcribed from extracted RNA. Libraries were prepared by immunoSEQ multiplex PCR; TCRdb keeps only in-frame clonotypes and omits some of them. The sample yields some 200,000 clones, 50% to 70% seen once. The sample's treatment: oral pan-JAK inhibitor, 5-10 mg twice daily. Material: CD4+ T cells sorted from blood, obtained at week 4, from a patient treated with tofacitinib. The receptors derive from a human donor with alopecia areata.

This sequence joins TRBV2 and TRBJ1-2; unclear D gene. Deletions cut 2 bases from V and 5 bases from J, with 6 bases between. CDR1 and CDR2 from the germline V gene are SNHLY and FYNNEI. There are 12 residues in the CDR3. CDR3 in amino acids: CASSESPYGYTF. CDR3 in DNA: TGTGCCAGCAGTGAATCTCCTTATGGCTACACCTTC.

This clone showed up just a few times. This rearrangement joins TRBV5-1 to TRBJ2-5; D might be TRBD1 or TRBD2, each matching 6 bases. Trimming took 3 bases from V and 0 from J, leaving 15 bases between them. In germline, CDR1 is SGHRS, CDR2 YFSETQ. The CDR3 spans 16 residues. As DNA, the CDR3 is TGCGCCAGCAGCTGGAGGGACATAACGAACCAAGAGACCCAGTACTTC. Amino acids: CASSWRDITNQETQYF. Supplemented by reference TRBV5-1 and TRBJ2-5, the full variable domain reads KAGVTQTPRYLIKTRGQQVTLSCSPISGHRSVSWYQQTPGQGLQFLFEYFSETQRNKGNFPGRFSGRQFSNSRSEMNVSTLELGDSALYLCASSWRDITNQETQYFGPGTRLLVL.

The rearrangement joins TRBV7-9 to TRBJ2-2, with TRBD1 as a possible D gene (5 bases). The CDR3 has 13 residues. Trimming stripped 2 bases from V and 5 bases from J, with 6 bases between. Germline CDR1 and CDR2: SEHNR and FQNEAQ (reference sequence). CDR3 protein: CASSLTGTGELFF. DNA of the CDR3: TGTGCCAGCAGCTTAACAGGAACCGGGGAGCTGTTTTTT.

This clone was counted only a few times. A junction boundary mismatches the germline segment, possibly from a read error. J is TRBJ1-1 and V is TRBV5-4, with 9 positions matching TRBD1. The CDR3 consists of 14 residues. Germline V gives CDR1 SGHNT, CDR2 YYREEE (reference sequence). Here the CDR3 DNA reads TGTGCCAGCAGGTTGGACAGGGGCGCCACTGAAGCTTTCTTT. Translating it yields CASRLDRGATEAFF.

This chain links TRBV13 with TRBJ2-7; TRBD2 might be the D (6 bases). Germline-derived CDR1 and CDR2 are PRHDT and FYEKMQ (reference sequence). This CDR3 is 13 amino acids long. V lost 3 bases and J 6 bases, leaving 12 bases between the germline ends. CDR3 amino acids: CASSFWGVGEQYF. CDR3 coding DNA: TGTGCCAGCAGCTTCTGGGGGGTAGGCGAGCAGTACTTC.

The V call is TRBV30, the J call TRBJ2-2; D is unresolved. Deletions cut 1 base from V and 5 bases from J, with 11 bases between. This CDR3 region has 14 residues. Looked up from germline, CDR1 is GTSNPN and CDR2 is SVGIG (reference sequence). CDR3 sequence: CAWSAPIRTGELFF. In DNA, the CDR3 is TGTGCCTGGAGTGCCCCGATCAGGACCGGGGAGCTGTTTTTT.

Only a few counts were recorded for this clone. This chain links TRBV11-2 with TRBJ2-3; 8 nucleotides agree with TRBD2. Trimming at V came to 5 bases and at J to 3 bases, leaving 1 base not matched to a gene. Germline V CDR1 and CDR2: SGHAT, FQNNGV. This CDR3 has 13 residues. CDR3 amino acids: CASSRLATDTQYF. The DNA for the CDR3 is TGTGCCAGCAGCCGACTAGCGACAGATACGCAGTATTTT.

This clone was counted a few times. The chain recombines TRBV6-6 with TRBJ1-1; D perhaps matches TRBD1 (5 bases). This CDR3 contains 12 residues. Between the trimmed V and J ends, which lost 6 bases and 11 bases, there was a span of 16 bases. From germline, CDR1 is MNHNY and CDR2 SVGAGI (reference sequence). CDR3 in amino acids: CASREQERTAFF. For the CDR3, the DNA is TGTGCCAGCAGGGAACAGGAAAGGACCGCTTTCTTT.

This clone was counted only a few times. The gene calls are TRBV11-2 and TRBJ2-7; D unclear. Germline V gene lookup returns CDR1 SGHAT and CDR2 FQNNGV. V lost 0 bases, J lost 3 bases, and 9 bases lay in between. The CDR3 totals 14 residues. CDR3 DNA sequence: TGTGCCAGCAGCTTAGAGGTCGGATTCTACGAGCAGTACTTC. This encodes CASSLEVGFYEQYF.

This clone was observed a few times. The rearrangement links TRBV9 to TRBJ1-1; D is unclear. Trimming stripped 4 bases from V and 1 base from J, with 8 bases between. This CDR3 region has 13 residues. CDR1 is SGDLS, CDR2 YYNGEE, per germline. The CDR3: CASSQSKNTEAFF. CDR3 DNA sequence: TGTGCCAGCAGCCAAAGCAAGAACACTGAAGCTTTCTTT.

This chain links TRBV5-6 with TRBJ1-1; possible D gene TRBD1, 6 bases. There are 14 residues in the CDR3. Trimming removed 1 base from V and 3 bases from J, with 10 bases in between. CDR1 is SGHDT, CDR2 YYEEEE, per germline. CDR3 sequence reads: CASSLLRGDTEAFF. The DNA of the CDR3 is TGTGCCAGCAGCTTGTTGAGGGGGGACACTGAAGCTTTCTTT. The variable domain in full, with the rest retrieved from reference TRBV5-6 and TRBJ1-1, is DAGVTQSPTHLIKTRGQQVTLRCSPKSGHDTVSWYQQALGQGPQFIFQYYEEEERQRGNFPDRFSGHQFPNYSSELNVNALLLGDSALYLCASSLLRGDTEAFFGQGTRLTVV.

The V call is TRBV30, the J call TRBJ1-6; D gene uncertain. From germline, CDR1 is GTSNPN and CDR2 SVGIG (reference sequence). The CDR3 length is 12 residues. V lost 7 bases, J lost 5 bases, and 9 bases lay in between. CDR3 in amino acids: CASDLNNSPLHF. Here the CDR3 DNA reads TGTGCCTCGGACCTCAATAATTCACCCCTCCACTTT.

The genes are TRBV4-3 and TRBJ1-2; D not certain. CDR1 LGHNA and CDR2 YSLEER come from the germline V gene. V lost 0 bases, J lost 8 bases, and 16 bases lay in between. The CDR3 is 15 residues long. The DNA of the CDR3 is TGCGCCAGCAGCCAAGATAGAATATCCACGGGAGGCTACACCTTC. As protein: CASSQDRISTGGYTF.

The chain uses TRBV29-1 and TRBJ2-1; no definite D call. The CDR3 covers 12 residues. V was shortened by 6 bases and J by 9 bases, with 15 bases between the two germline ends. CDR1 is SQVTM, CDR2 ANQGSEA, per germline. CDR3: CSVATSAPEQFF. Written as DNA, the CDR3 is TGCAGCGTCGCCACCAGCGCCCCTGAGCAGTTCTTC.

This clone turned up a few times. The V call is TRBV29-1, the J call TRBJ1-1; D unresolved. CDR1 SQVTM and CDR2 ANQGSEA come from the germline V gene. Trimming left V 5 bases short and J 1 base short, with 11 bases between. The CDR3 contains 13 residues. The CDR3 DNA is TGCAGCGTTCAATCCGGCGGGAACACTGAAGCTTTCTTT. It encodes CSVQSGGNTEAFF.

The rearrangement links TRBV15 to TRBJ2-7; TRBD1 aligns across 7 bases. The germline V gene encodes CDR1 LNHNV and CDR2 YYDKDF (reference sequence). The CDR3 totals 15 residues. The J segment lost 3 bases and the V segment lost 0 bases, leaving 5 bases of the junction unmatched. CDR3 protein: CATSRDAGGSYEQYF. The CDR3 DNA follows: TGTGCCACCAGCAGAGATGCAGGGGGTAGCTACGAGCAGTACTTC.

V and J are TRBV9 and TRBJ1-1; perhaps TRBD1 as D (5 bases). The V and J ends lost 3 bases and 8 bases respectively, with 29 bases between them. Germline V gene sequence: CDR1 SGDLS, CDR2 YYNGEE. The CDR3 totals 18 residues. The CDR3, as DNA: TGTGCCAGCAGCGACCCGAATTTTGTCGCAAAAACAGGTCCAGAAGCTTTCTTT. Translated: CASSDPNFVAKTGPEAFF.

The V and J genes are TRBV15 and TRBJ2-6; maybe TRBD1 (6 bases). V lost 1 base and J 0 bases, leaving 10 bases between the germline ends. Germline CDR1 LNHNV, CDR2 YYDKDF (reference sequence). The CDR3 covers 17 residues. The CDR3 DNA reads TGTGCCACCAGCAGAGGAACAGGGAGCTCTGGGGCCAACGTCCTGACTTTC. It codes for CATSRGTGSSGANVLTF.

J is TRBJ1-5 and V is TRBV27; no clear D. V lost 6 bases to trimming and J lost 3 bases, with 9 bases between them. The CDR3 length is 13 residues. Looked up from germline, CDR1 is MNHEY and CDR2 is SMNVEV (reference sequence). CDR3 in amino acids: CASRGFNNQPQHF. The CDR3 nucleotides read TGTGCCAGCAGGGGGTTCAACAATCAGCCCCAGCATTTT.

On this clone: This specimen includes other DNA sequences encoding the same CDR3. The rearrangement joins TRBV5-1 to TRBJ2-3; D is ambiguous. The ends were cut back, 5 bases at V and 4 bases at J, with 5 bases in the middle. The CDR3 consists of 11 residues. Germline V gives CDR1 SGHRS, CDR2 YFSETQ. The CDR3 DNA is TGCGCCAGCAGTGACTCAGATACGCAGTATTTT. Translated, it gives CASSDSDTQYF.

The chain links TRBV9 to TRBJ2-2; D gene ambiguous. The CDR3 length is 14 residues. Between the trimmed V and J ends, which lost 4 bases and 2 bases, there was a span of 9 bases. Germline CDR1 is SGDLS and CDR2 is YYNGEE. CDR3 amino acids: CASSSGLNTGELFF. CDR3 coding DNA: TGTGCCAGCAGCTCGGGCCTAAACACCGGGGAGCTGTTTTTT.

In its sample, this clone was seen many times. This chain connects TRBV28 to TRBJ2-3, with D possibly being TRBD1 (5 bases). This CDR3 has 14 amino acids. CDR1 MDHEN and CDR2 SYDVKM come from the germline V gene. V lost 6 bases to trimming and J lost 2 bases, with 12 bases between them. The CDR3 sequence is CASREQGSTDTQYF. The CDR3, as DNA: TGTGCCAGCAGGGAGCAGGGCTCCACAGATACGCAGTATTTT.

The CDR3 sequence is CASSPGLADKETQYF. CDR3 coding DNA: TGCGCCAGCAGCCCGGGACTAGCGGATAAGGAGACCCAGTACTTC. The V and J genes are TRBV4-1 and TRBJ2-5; 11 nucleotides line up with TRBD2. This CDR3 region has 15 residues. CDR1 is MGHRA, CDR2 YSYEKL, per germline. V dropped 4 bases and J dropped 5; count of bases not matched to a gene: 6.

The chain links TRBV5-6 to TRBJ2-4; no firm D call. The germline V gene has CDR1 SGHDT and CDR2 YYEEEE. The CDR3 consists of 14 residues. V was clipped by 0 bases and J by 6 bases, with 10 bases between them. CDR3 in DNA: TGTGCCAGCAGCTTGGTTGTCGAGATAAACATTCAGTACTTC. Protein sequence: CASSLVVEINIQYF.

This clone was counted only a few times. The chain couples TRBV19 to TRBJ2-7; TRBD1 is a possible D gene (5 bases). Trimming took off 4 bases at V and 4 bases at J, with 11 bases between the two ends. The germline CDR1 and CDR2 sequences are LNHDA and SQIVND (reference sequence). This CDR3 region has 13 residues. CDR3 coding DNA: TGTGCCAGTAGTAGGTGGGGCCAATACGAGCAGTACTTC. Translated, it gives CASSRWGQYEQYF.